The 3 T cell receptor beta chains in this list originate from one sample, sequenced in a study of T cell responses to AZD1222 COVID-19 vaccine (dated by TCRdb to about 2021). Preparation of the library involved the immunoSEQ multiplex PCR assay. TCRdb took over this immuneACCESS table, retaining in-frame rearrangements with V and J assigned. Such tables are incomplete; in checked studies, under half of the missing clones stem from an unresolved V gene, and the remainder is unexplained. In this sample the table shows some 100,000 clones, roughly nine tenths of which occur a single time. The ten largest clones add up to approximately 5% of the sample. What the time point label conveys for this sample: baseline before first vaccination. Material: peripheral blood, obtained on day 0 of AZD1222 vaccination. Receptors originate from an adult in good health.

J is TRBJ2-1 and V is TRBV28, with 7 positions matching TRBD2. The ends lost 8 bases at V and 6 bases at J; junction bases unmatched: 4. This CDR3 contains 12 residues. Germline V gene lookup returns CDR1 MDHEN and CDR2 SYDVKM. CDR3 sequence reads: CASRGGSNEQFF. In DNA form, the CDR3 reads TGTGCCAGCCGGGGAGGGTCCAATGAGCAGTTCTTC.

The genes are TRBV19 and TRBJ1-1, with a possible D match to TRBD1 (5 bases). Germline V gene lookup returns CDR1 LNHDA and CDR2 SQIVND (reference sequence). V lost 4 bases and J 1 base, leaving 16 bases between the germline ends. The CDR3 has 16 residues. CDR3 in DNA: TGTGCCAGTAGTACAAACAGGCCCCTGAGGAACACTGAAGCTTTCTTT. Amino acids: CASSTNRPLRNTEAFF.

This sequence joins TRBV19 and TRBJ2-6, with 7 bases aligning to TRBD2. The length of the CDR3 is 20 residues. In germline, CDR1 is LNHDA, CDR2 SQIVND (reference sequence). Unmatched junction bases numbered 20, after V lost 5 bases and J lost 4 bases. The CDR3 sequence is CASSLYGAGVTLLGANVLTF. As DNA, the CDR3 is TGTGCCAGTAGTCTCTACGGGGCGGGGGTCACTCTATTGGGGGCCAACGTCCTGACTTTC. The whole variable domain, remainder taken from reference TRBV19 and TRBJ2-6, is DGGITQSPKYLFRKEGQNVTLSCEQNLNHDAMYWYRQDPGQGLRLIYYSQIVNDFQKGDIAEGYSVSREKKESFPLTVTSAQKNPTAFYLCASSLYGAGVTLLGANVLTFGAGSRLTVL.